The T cell receptor (beta chain) described here comes from a study of early T cells in non-severe SARS-CoV-2 infection (TCRdb year 2021). Some background on the complete study: Because TCR sequencing relied on bulk RNA taken from unsorted whole blood, pairing of alpha and beta chains was not possible. General study outcomes and caveats: VDJdb matching was skewed toward anti-spike CD8 responses and likely underestimated virus-specific expansions by missing private and CD4 specificities.

Worth noting for this clonotype: The target of this receptor is not known. No base quality values were provided; no much bigger clone lies one nucleotide off.

This was a case-control study nested in a cohort of healthcare workers in London, UK, who had nasopharyngeal swab PCR tests and blood samples taken every week. Healthcare workers were enrolled in the week of the UK lockdown, from 23 to 31 March 2020, and were followed every week for up to roughly 16 weeks. Libraries came from 5' RACE. Sequencing was carried out with a NextSeq 500. The TCR library protocol attached unique molecular identifiers to individual cDNA molecules to correct for sequencing error and PCR bias. Both TCR alpha and beta chains were sequenced, and tight co-correlation was observed between alpha and beta sequence abundances in each sample. The authors processed their data as follows. V gene, J gene and CDR3 annotation of TCR sequences was performed with Decombinator V4. Expanded TCRs were defined as changing significantly between any two time points under a Poisson model with p below 0.0001. TCR abundances were normalised to the total number of TCRs sequenced per sample and expressed as counts per million. TRAV1-2 paired with TRAJ12, TRAJ20 or TRAJ33 defined MAIT TCRs, while TRAV10 paired with TRAJ18 defined iNKT TCRs. A search of VDJdb, accessed on 1 November 2021, was run for TCRs annotated to CMV, EBV and SARS-CoV-2, with TCRs annotated for multiple antigens excluded. In TCRdb, the public reads were trimmed at Q25 with fastp and aligned with MiXCR, with productive beta chains retained. Rows with one shared CDR3 protein collapse into an entry with the most common genes and DNA. The V and J calls come from TCRdb's annotation, not from the publication. Across this sample there are just over 65,000 distinct CDR3 sequences, with around 14% seen only once. The ten top clones hold about 8% of the sample.

The CDR3 has 14 amino acids, counting the end cysteine and phenylalanine. Only CDR3 DNA remains: 42 bases, in frame from the first base. Trimming takes 6 bases from V and 6 bases from J, and the germline ends sit 18 bases apart. The germline V gene encodes CDR1 MNHEY and CDR2 SVGEGT. The clonotype comes from an adult who was a healthcare worker with PCR-confirmed SARS-CoV-2 infection or an uninfected control (not recorded which). The chain is encoded by TRBV6-2 or TRBV6-3 joined to TRBJ2-7, and perhaps TRBD2 as D gene, on 5 matching bases. Input material: whole blood. CDR3 region: CASSNTIAGGEQYF. The base sequence is TGTGCCAGCAGCAATACTATTGCGGGCGGCGAGCAGTACTTC.